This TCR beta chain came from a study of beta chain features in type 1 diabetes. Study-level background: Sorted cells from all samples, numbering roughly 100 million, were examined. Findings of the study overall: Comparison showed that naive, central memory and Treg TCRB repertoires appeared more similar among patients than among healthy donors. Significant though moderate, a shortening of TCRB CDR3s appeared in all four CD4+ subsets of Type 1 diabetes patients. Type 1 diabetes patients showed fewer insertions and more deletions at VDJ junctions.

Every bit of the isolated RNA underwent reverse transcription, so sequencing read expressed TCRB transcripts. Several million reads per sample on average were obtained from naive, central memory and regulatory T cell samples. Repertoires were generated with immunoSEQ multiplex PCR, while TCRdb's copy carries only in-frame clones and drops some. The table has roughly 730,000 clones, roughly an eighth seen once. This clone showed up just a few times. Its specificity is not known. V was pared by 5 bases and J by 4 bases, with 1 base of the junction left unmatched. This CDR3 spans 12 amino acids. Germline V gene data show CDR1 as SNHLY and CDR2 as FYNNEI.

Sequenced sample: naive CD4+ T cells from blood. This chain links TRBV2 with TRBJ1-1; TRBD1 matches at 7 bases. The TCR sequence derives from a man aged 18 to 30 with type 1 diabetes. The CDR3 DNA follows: TGTGCCAGCAGTACAGGGGTCACTGAAGCTTTCTTT. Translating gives CASSTGVTEAFF.